The 18 T cell receptor beta chains listed next were all sequenced from one sample in a study of T cells after yellow fever vaccination (dated by TCRdb to between 2019 and 2020). The library was made by 5' RACE. These reads were obtained on an Illumina NovaSeq 6000. The public sequencing data were trimmed at Q25 with fastp and processed into clonotypes with MiXCR by TCRdb, which kept only in-frame beta chains. Rows with a matching CDR3 protein are joined into one entry that keeps the most common DNA and genes. Recorded for this sample are hundreds of thousands of distinct CDR3 sequences; around 4% of them occurred a single time. The top ten clones comprise 23% of the sample. This specimen's treatment or condition label, interpreted: live attenuated yellow fever vaccine strain. Sequenced material: PBMCs, taken on the day of the yellow fever booster vaccination. These receptors were obtained from a man aged 18 to 29 who received the YFV17D yellow fever vaccine.

V and J are TRBV24-1 and TRBJ2-5; a possible D gene is TRBD1 (5 bases). The CDR3 consists of 16 residues. With 4 bases removed from V and 4 bases from J, the gap between germline ends came to 18 bases. The germline CDR1 and CDR2 sequences are KGHDR and SFDVKD. The CDR3 sequence is CATSEWTPLGAETQYF. The DNA for the CDR3 is TGTGCCACCAGTGAATGGACACCCTTAGGGGCAGAGACCCAGTACTTC.

This clonotype was seen more than once but under ten times. V is TRBV28 and J is TRBJ2-3; D gene ambiguous. This CDR3 is 16 amino acids long. The ends were cut back, 5 bases at V and 0 bases at J, with 15 bases in the middle. Germline CDR1 is MDHEN and CDR2 is SYDVKM. For the CDR3, the DNA is TGTGCCAGCAGTCCGGTGGAACTTTATAGCACAGATACGCAGTATTTT. Protein sequence: CASSPVELYSTDTQYF.

This clonotype was recorded at least ten times. The chain combines TRBV9 with TRBJ2-2, with D uncertain. V was cut by 0 bases and J by 0 bases, with 6 bases left in between. CDR1 and CDR2 from the germline V gene are SGDLS and YYNGEE. The CDR3 runs 15 residues. CDR3: CASSVEAANTGELFF. In nucleotides, the CDR3 is TGTGCCAGCAGCGTAGAGGCAGCGAACACCGGGGAGCTGTTTTTT.

The sample holds a few counts of this clonotype. The gene calls are TRBV5-1 and TRBJ2-7; no firm D call. The CDR3 length is 13 residues. Germline-derived CDR1 and CDR2 are SGHRS and YFSETQ. Trimming took 0 bases from V and 3 from J, leaving 7 bases between them. Written as DNA, the CDR3 is TGCGCCAGCAGCTTGGTGGTCAACTACGAGCAGTACTTC. This sequence encodes CASSLVVNYEQYF.

This clonotype showed up many times. The J gene is TRBJ1-6, the V gene TRBV5-1, with TRBD1 matching 9 bases. This CDR3 region has 15 residues. Per germline, CDR1 SGHRS and CDR2 YFSETQ. The V gene end was trimmed by 6 bases and the J gene end by 7 bases; junction bases not matched to a gene: 8. This CDR3 is CASKPGQGLNSPLHF. In nucleotides, the CDR3 is TGCGCCAGCAAACCGGGACAGGGTTTAAATTCACCCCTCCACTTT. Supplemented by reference TRBV5-1 and TRBJ1-6, the full variable domain reads KAGVTQTPRYLIKTRGQQVTLSCSPISGHRSVSWYQQTPGQGLQFLFEYFSETQRNKGNFPGRFSGRQFSNSRSEMNVSTLELGDSALYLCASKPGQGLNSPLHFGNGTRLTVT.

This clonotype has at least ten counts. The chain has TRBV7-6 and TRBJ2-7; the D call may be TRBD1 or TRBD2 (6 bases each). The ends were cut back, 7 bases at V and 6 bases at J, with 19 bases in the middle. Germline V lookup: CDR1 SGHVS, CDR2 FNYEAQ. The CDR3 length is 14 residues. DNA for the CDR3: TGTGCCAGCACCGCCCGGAGGGGGGCTGGCGAGCAGTACTTC. Residues: CASTARRGAGEQYF.

The chain employs TRBV18 and TRBJ1-2; no definite D call. V was trimmed by 2 bases and J by 3 bases, leaving 10 bases between them. Germline CDR1 reads KGHSH; CDR2 reads LQKENI. CDR3 length equals 14 residues. CDR3 nucleotide sequence: TGTGCCAGCTCACCATGGGCGGTTGACTATGGCTACACCTTC. This codes for CASSPWAVDYGYTF.

This clonotype was found many times. V and J are TRBV7-8 and TRBJ2-5; D gene ambiguous. The CDR3 is made up of 13 amino acids. The V end was cut by 5 bases, the J end by 3 bases, with 10 bases between. Germline V CDR1 and CDR2: SGHVS, FQNEAQ. The CDR3 is CASSAWAEETQYF. CDR3 nucleotide sequence: TGTGCCAGCAGCGCATGGGCAGAAGAGACCCAGTACTTC.

The chain has TRBV5-1 and TRBJ2-3, with 7 bases lining up with TRBD1. Germline CDR1 is SGHRS and CDR2 is YFSETQ. V trimming: 7 bases; J trimming: 6 bases; junction bases outside the gene matches: 8. This CDR3 contains 13 residues. CDR3 nucleotides: TGCGCCAGCTATTTACAGGGGAGCGATACGCAGTATTTT. It translates to CASYLQGSDTQYF.

This clonotype was detected only a few times. This rearrangement joins TRBV15 to TRBJ1-4, with D uncertain. The CDR3 is 13 residues long. Germline V lookup: CDR1 LNHNV, CDR2 YYDKDF (reference sequence). Trimming left V 0 bases short and J 8 bases short, with 7 bases between. CDR3 in DNA: TGTGCCACCAGCAGAGAAGGGTCCGAAAAACTGTTTTTT. It translates to CATSREGSEKLFF.

This clonotype was seen a handful of times. This chain uses TRBV19 with TRBJ1-1; D unresolved. Germline assignment: CDR1 LNHDA and CDR2 SQIVND (reference sequence). V was trimmed by 5 bases and J by 8 bases, leaving 9 bases between them. This CDR3 comprises 11 residues. The CDR3 DNA is TGTGCCAGTAGTGCCTCTCAAGAAGCTTTCTTT. It specifies CASSASQEAFF.

This clonotype was picked up many times. The V gene is TRBV5-1, the J gene TRBJ2-5; D ambiguous. This CDR3 is built from 15 residues. The germline gives CDR1 SGHRS, CDR2 YFSETQ. Trimming took off 4 bases at V and 3 bases at J, with 16 bases between the two ends. This CDR3 reads CASSPGRGEEETQYF. For the CDR3, the DNA is TGCGCCAGCAGCCCCGGTCGAGGAGAGGAAGAGACCCAGTACTTC.

This clonotype was detected many times. V is TRBV11-2 and J is TRBJ2-3; D gene uncertain. This CDR3 comprises 12 residues. The V end lost 4 bases, the J end lost 6 bases, and 8 bases lay between the germline ends. Germline-derived CDR1 and CDR2 are SGHAT and FQNNGV. This CDR3 is CASSSTADTQYF. CDR3 nucleotide sequence: TGTGCCAGCAGCTCTACAGCGGATACGCAGTATTTT.

The chain has TRBV5-6 and TRBJ2-6; D remains unclear. The V and J ends lost 3 bases and 4 bases respectively, with 11 bases between them. The CDR3 runs 15 residues. Germline V gene sequence: CDR1 SGHDT, CDR2 YYEEEE. In nucleotides, the CDR3 is TGTGCCAGCAGCTCTCCAGGCCGGGGGGCCAACGTCCTGACTTTC. Its protein product is CASSSPGRGANVLTF.

J is TRBJ2-1 and V is TRBV6-5; D possibly corresponds to TRBD1 (9 bases). This CDR3 comprises 16 residues. The V end lost 4 bases, the J end lost 4 bases, and 17 bases lay between the germline ends. Germline V gives CDR1 MNHEY, CDR2 SVGAGI. The CDR3 DNA follows: TGTGCCAGCAGTTTACGGGGGGGACAGGGTTACAATGAGCAGTTCTTC. Protein: CASSLRGGQGYNEQFF.

There are many counts of this clonotype. This sequence joins TRBV6-1 and TRBJ2-1; D is unclear. V lost 6 bases and J 2 bases, leaving 5 bases between the germline ends. Germline lookup yields CDR1 MNHNS and CDR2 SASEGT. CDR3 length equals 12 residues. The CDR3 region is CASRGTYNEQFF. CDR3 sequence (DNA): TGTGCCAGCAGAGGGACCTACAATGAGCAGTTCTTC.

V and J are TRBV18 and TRBJ1-1; D is ambiguous. The CDR3 sequence is 15 residues long. V dropped 2 bases and J dropped 1 base, with 11 bases sitting between them. CDR1 KGHSH and CDR2 LQKENI come from the germline V gene. This CDR3 reads CASSPDPAQNTEAFF. CDR3 sequence (DNA): TGTGCCAGCTCACCAGATCCAGCGCAGAACACTGAAGCTTTCTTT.

This clonotype was counted at least ten times. The chain has TRBV4-1 and TRBJ2-4; 11 nucleotides align to TRBD1. V shed 4 bases and J 8 bases; nucleotides not matched to a gene: 4. The CDR3 consists of 14 residues. Germline CDR1 is MGHRA and CDR2 is YSYEKL. The DNA for the CDR3 is TGCGCCAGCAGCCTCGGACAGGGGGCGGACATTCAGTACTTC. This codes for CASSLGQGADIQYF.